This T cell receptor (beta chain) stems from a study of cytomegalovirus exposure and HLA in healthy donors (dated by TCRdb to 2017 to 2019). In terms of the full investigation: According to an earlier analysis of 550 to 750 of the donors, 150 million to 200 million T cells yielded 100 million or so unique TCR beta sequences and 276 Gb of sequence data. In addition to the first cohort of around 670 subjects, a separate validation cohort of around 110 different subjects was used. In the later analysis, no new phenotypic data were used to find candidate immune exposures; instead, reliance was placed on TCR beta sequences and their occurrence across donors. The number of typed donors differed by locus: roughly 629-640 for A, B, C, DRB1 and DQB1; 522 for DQA1; roughly 600 for DPA1; and about 470 for DPB1. To study patterns of TCR occurrence, a later analysis re-analyzed previously published TCR beta repertoires from 666 donors and added high-resolution HLA genotyping. A later genetic analysis took genome-wide SNP genotypes for about 55% of the roughly 700 donors and used that subset as a discovery cohort. Alongside the repertoire data, information on donor age, sex, ethnicity and CMV serostatus was compiled. In an earlier analysis of 500 to 650 of the donors, high-throughput TCR beta sequencing was used to judge whether each TCR beta V gene segment behaved as functional or pseudogenic. Among some 400 genotyped donors of the cohort, an average of around 220,000 unique TCR beta nucleotide sequences was sequenced per donor, of which 15% to 20% were non-productive. Roughly 300 gigabases of sequencing data and 91 million or so unique TCR sequences made up an early release that covered approximately 700 HLA-typed donors. Using immunosequencing, the study profiled T cell repertoires from around 670 subjects and related those repertoires to cytomegalovirus serostatus. The study combined high-throughput TCR immunosequencing, statistical association of individual TCRs with disease status, and machine learning to predict cytomegalovirus infection status. Every discovery cohort repertoire had been produced on one sequencing platform. Of the roughly 410 genotyped donors, more than 75% were placed in the genetic ancestry cluster associated with self-reported Caucasian donors. A few DR-DQ haplotypes were treated as single units for association and clustering because of strong linkage in the cohort. Class I and class II HLA loci were covered by the typing at four-digit resolution. The study was designed to test whether signatures of past pathogen exposure could be identified by cataloging public T cell receptors. The research as a whole found: In a later analysis, TCR association rates were found to vary across HLA loci, with the most associated TCRs seen for DRB1 alleles and the fewest for HLA-C alleles. Several of the top co-occurrence clusters appeared to be linked to parvovirus B19, influenza, CMV and Epstein-Barr virus, according to a later analysis. Because the 87-base-pair reads could not distinguish some IMGT-functional V segments, including TRBV6-2 and TRBV6-3, those segments were excluded. For the cohort, immune exposure information was limited to CMV serostatus. Most TCR sequences were observed very rarely across donors, whereas some public TCRs were present in many individuals. Over 15 rarely observed V segments, including chromosome 9 orphons, were excluded from the earlier analysis of just under 600 of the donors because counts were too low. Compared with the roughly 700-donor mean, donors in an Asian-associated ancestry cluster had fewer N-insertions in productive TCRs, according to a later genetic analysis. In a later analysis, HLA-associated TCR beta chains were found to be more clonally expanded and to have lower generation probabilities than equally common non-associated chains. A total of fewer than 200 TCR beta chains were listed by the study as associated with cytomegalovirus. Because HLA typing was unavailable for some donors at each locus, only the typed subset was used in association tests. The cohort was sequenced for TCR beta chains only, and without alpha or paired-chain data the features that could be detected were limited. Three of the identified cytomegalovirus-associated TCR beta chains were confirmed in vitro to be specific for cytomegalovirus antigens. According to the authors, the approach could potentially be generalized to other disease states and immunological phenotypes. In a later analysis, 15,000 to 20,000 TCR beta sequences were associated with specific HLA alleles at a false discovery rate of 0.05. A cluster of highly shared sequence variants was judged likely to be a technical artifact of the sequencing pipeline. Roughly uniform sequencing depth across donors was assumed in presence/absence analyses, although this assumption may not hold. In a later analysis, most CMV-associated TCR beta chains were found to appear HLA-restricted, with HLA associations seemingly driven largely by CMV exposure. Broadly in line with IMGT annotations, most TCR beta V segments showed up in productive rearrangements about 87% or about 30% of the time in an earlier analysis of several hundred of the donors. A further reported finding was that TCR beta sequences accurately predicted the HLA-A and HLA-B alleles for most subjects in the first cohort. Assigning TCR associations to individual alleles was difficult when HLA alleles, especially DR and DQ, strongly co-occurred. Correlated functional status among segregating V segments might be attributable to linkage disequilibrium, but an unknown experimental factor could not be ruled out. The classifier was reported to diagnose cytomegalovirus status with high specificity and sensitivity in both the original cohort and the validation cohort. In a later genetic analysis, a missense DCLRE1C variant was associated with V-gene and J-gene trimming of TCR beta chains, and the association was replicated in an independent cohort.

The library was produced with the immunoSEQ multiplex PCR assay. For the multiplex PCR, a mixture combining 60 forward primers for TCR Vbeta segments and 13 reverse primers for TCR Jbeta segments was used. A multiplex PCR assay on genomic DNA amplified the CDR3 region of rearranged TCR beta genes. Amplified TCR beta libraries were sequenced as 87-base-pair reads on the Illumina HiSeq System. The authors' analysis ran thus. A later analysis counted approximately 74 million unique TCR beta chains across the 690 or so repertoires, and 9.5 million to 11 million of these chains were shared by at least two donors. Raw reads were error-corrected and collapsed into unique sequences with a nearest-neighbor algorithm that merged closely related sequences to remove PCR and sequencing errors. To assign V, D and J gene segments, CDR3 sequences were aligned to IMGT reference sequences. Each retained sequence needed at least a six-nucleotide match to both a V gene segment and a J gene segment. A rearrangement was called productive if the CDR3 had no stop codons and remained in frame with V and J, and every other rearrangement was called non-productive. Following IMGT convention, CDR3 was defined as the stretch from the second conserved V-encoded cysteine to the conserved J-encoded phenylalanine. Sequences without an unambiguous match to a single V gene segment were excluded from the earlier analysis of approximately 600 of the donors. In an earlier analysis of 450 to 700 of the donors, V segments were called functional above 56.7% productive rearrangements and were called segregating when the between-donor standard deviation exceeded 5%. A statistical classification framework was built for diagnosing cytomegalovirus status from the catalog of TCR beta chain sequences. A later analysis assigned V and J genes by comparing TCR nucleotide sequences with IMGT/GENE-DB human TR gene sequences. The TCRdist pipeline was used in a later analysis to assign CDR3 sequences and most-parsimonious VDJ recombination scenarios. A later analysis defined each TCR beta chain by its CDR3 amino acid sequence plus V-gene family, and excluded reads lacking a unique V-gene family. In a later analysis, 500 to 700 highly shared, low-generation-probability nucleotide sequences were removed to address suspected cross-contamination and a sequencing artifact. For each public chain, a later analysis derived a clonal expansion index from normalized ranks of inferred template counts within each repertoire. Generation probabilities in a later analysis came from a VDJ recombination model fitted to out-of-frame rearrangements, and those results were checked against IGoR. A later analysis scored TCR-TCR, TCR-HLA and TCR-CMV co-occurrence with hypergeometric tests, applying a repertoire-size bias correction to TCR pairs. In a later analysis, false discovery rates were estimated by permuting HLA or CMV assignments 20 times. A later analysis grouped co-occurring TCRs with DBSCAN, adding TCRdist sequence similarity when clustering within HLA-allele-positive subsets. For co-occurrence clustering, repertoires with fewer than 30,000 or more than 120,000 public chains were excluded, along with roughly five repertoires with anomalous nucleotide sharing. What TCRdb holds here is the immuneACCESS table cut down to in-frame rearrangements. Part of the clones is not present; checked against another copy, under half of the missing clones reflect an unresolved V gene, and the others are unexplained. V and J calls and clone size are those listed in that table; D and trimming were worked out from the DNA. Counted in this sample were approximately 70,000 clones; 70% of them appeared once. The ten most abundant clones make up about 10% of the sample.

Regarding this clone: Its antigen is currently not known. Base qualities are not recorded, but no much larger clone differs from it by a single base.

CDR1 SGDLS and CDR2 YYNGEE are derived from the germline V gene. There are 15 amino acids in the CDR3, from cysteine to phenylalanine inclusive. The entry retains the CDR3 DNA only, 45 bases that are in frame from base 1. Relative to germline, V is missing 0 bases and J is missing 4 bases, with 4 bases of the junction outside any gene match. The cohort comprised hundreds of healthy bone marrow donors. Cohort members were all nominally healthy when sampled, although unrecorded immune exposures were likely present. The donor was CMV seropositive and was included in the group of 250 to 300 seropositive cohort members. Each donor provided a peripheral blood sample, and peripheral blood mononuclear cells were used for TCR beta sequencing. The Qiagen DNeasy Blood Extraction Kit was used to extract genomic DNA from the blood cell samples.

The chain was built from TRBV9 and TRBJ1-2, with 9 bases aligning to TRBD1. Source material: PBMCs. This clonotype was sampled from a woman aged 45-65 years in good health and CMV-seropositive. Here is the DNA: TGTGCCAGCAGCGTAGTGGGACAGGGAGCCTATGGCTACACCTTC. Its amino acids are CASSVVGQGAYGYTF. Supplemented by the reference TRBV9 and TRBJ1-2 proteins around the CDR3, the complete variable domain is DSGVTQTPKHLITATGQRVTLRCSPRSGDLSVYWYQQSLDQGLQFLIQYYNGEERAKGNILERFSAQQFPDLHSELNLSSLELGDSALYFCASSVVGQGAYGYTFGSGTRLTVV.